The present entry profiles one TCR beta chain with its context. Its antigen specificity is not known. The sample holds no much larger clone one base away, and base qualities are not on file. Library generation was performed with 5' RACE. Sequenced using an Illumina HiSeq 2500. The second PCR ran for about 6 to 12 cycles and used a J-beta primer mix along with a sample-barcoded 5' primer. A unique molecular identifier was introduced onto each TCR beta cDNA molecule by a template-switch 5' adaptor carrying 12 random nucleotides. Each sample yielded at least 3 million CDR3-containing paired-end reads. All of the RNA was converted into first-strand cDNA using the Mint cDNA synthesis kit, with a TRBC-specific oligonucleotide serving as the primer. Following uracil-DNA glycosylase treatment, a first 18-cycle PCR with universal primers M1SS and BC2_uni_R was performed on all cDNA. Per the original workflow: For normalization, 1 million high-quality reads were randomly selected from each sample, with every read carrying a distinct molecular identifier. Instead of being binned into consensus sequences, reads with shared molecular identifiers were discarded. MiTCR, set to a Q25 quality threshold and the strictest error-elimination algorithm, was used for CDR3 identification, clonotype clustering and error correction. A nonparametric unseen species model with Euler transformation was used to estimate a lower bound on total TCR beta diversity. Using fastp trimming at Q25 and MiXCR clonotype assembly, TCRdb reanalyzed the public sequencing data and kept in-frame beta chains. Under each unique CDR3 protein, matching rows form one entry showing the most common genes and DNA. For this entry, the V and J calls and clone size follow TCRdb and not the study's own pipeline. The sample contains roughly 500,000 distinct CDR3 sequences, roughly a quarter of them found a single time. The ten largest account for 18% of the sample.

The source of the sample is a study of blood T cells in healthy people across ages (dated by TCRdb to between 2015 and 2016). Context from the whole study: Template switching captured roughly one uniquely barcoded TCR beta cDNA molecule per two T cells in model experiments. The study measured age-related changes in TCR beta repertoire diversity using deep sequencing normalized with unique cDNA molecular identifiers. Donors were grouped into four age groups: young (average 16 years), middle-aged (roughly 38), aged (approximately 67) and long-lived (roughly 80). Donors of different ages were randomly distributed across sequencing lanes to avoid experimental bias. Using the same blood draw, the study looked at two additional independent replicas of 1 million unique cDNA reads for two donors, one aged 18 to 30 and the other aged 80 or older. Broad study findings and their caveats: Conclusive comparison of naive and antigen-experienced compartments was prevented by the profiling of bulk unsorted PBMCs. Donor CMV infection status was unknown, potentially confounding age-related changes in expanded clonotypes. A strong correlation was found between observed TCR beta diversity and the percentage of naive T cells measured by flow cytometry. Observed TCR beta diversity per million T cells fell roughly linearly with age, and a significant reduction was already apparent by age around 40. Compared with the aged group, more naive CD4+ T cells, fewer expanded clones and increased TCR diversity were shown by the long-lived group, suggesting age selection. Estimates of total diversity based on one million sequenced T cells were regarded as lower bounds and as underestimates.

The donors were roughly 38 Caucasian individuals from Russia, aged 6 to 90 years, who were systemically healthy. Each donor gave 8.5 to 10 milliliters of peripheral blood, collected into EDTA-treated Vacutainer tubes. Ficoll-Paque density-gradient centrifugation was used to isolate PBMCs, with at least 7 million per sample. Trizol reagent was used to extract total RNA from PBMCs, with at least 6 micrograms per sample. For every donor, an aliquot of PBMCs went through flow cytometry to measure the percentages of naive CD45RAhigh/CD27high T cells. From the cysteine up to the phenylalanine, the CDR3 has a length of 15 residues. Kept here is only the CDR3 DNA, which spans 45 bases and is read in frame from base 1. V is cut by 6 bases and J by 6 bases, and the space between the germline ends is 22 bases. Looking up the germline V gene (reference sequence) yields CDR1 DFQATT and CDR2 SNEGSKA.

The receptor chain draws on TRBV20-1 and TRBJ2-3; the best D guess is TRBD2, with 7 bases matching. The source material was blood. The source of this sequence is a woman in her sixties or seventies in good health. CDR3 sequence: CSAPKGGRLDDTQYF. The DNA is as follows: TGCAGTGCCCCAAAGGGGGGGAGGCTAGATGATACGCAGTATTTT.